This T cell receptor (beta chain) was documented in a study of shared clonotypes between healthy human individuals. Study-level information: Per-donor plates numbered three CD4 naive, three CD4 memory, two CD8 naive and one CD8 memory.

The test was conducted at deep level. Measured with immunoSEQ multiplex PCR; TCRdb has only the in-frame clones, and not every one. The profile shows 2 million to 3 million clones, around nine tenths of them singletons. Study findings and constraints: The generation probabilities recorded for non-shared clonotypes fell below those of clonotypes shared by all four donors.

In its sample, this clone was seen a few times. Its antigen is undetermined. Source material: naive CD4+ T cells sorted from blood. Noted subset: CD45RA+ positively selected. The source is a man younger than 30 in good health.

CDR3 sequence reads: CASSLGGDRGRRAFF. The CDR3 bases are TGTGCCAGCAGCTTAGGGGGTGACAGGGGGCGAAGGGCTTTCTTT. The genes are TRBV7-6 and TRBJ1-1; 10 positions agree with TRBD1. The germline CDR1 and CDR2 sequences are SGHVS and FNYEAQ. This CDR3 is 15 amino acids long. V was clipped by 1 base and J by 11 bases; unmatched bases: 10.